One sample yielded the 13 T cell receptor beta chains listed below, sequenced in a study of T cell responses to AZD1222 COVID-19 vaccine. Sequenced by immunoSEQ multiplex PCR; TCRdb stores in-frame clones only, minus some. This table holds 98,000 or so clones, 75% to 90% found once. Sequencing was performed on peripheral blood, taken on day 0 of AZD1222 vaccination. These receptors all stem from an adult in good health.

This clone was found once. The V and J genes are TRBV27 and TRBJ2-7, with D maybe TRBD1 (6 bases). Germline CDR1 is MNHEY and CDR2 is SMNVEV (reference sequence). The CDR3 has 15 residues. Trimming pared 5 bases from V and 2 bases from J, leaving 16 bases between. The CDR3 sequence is CASSLWEQGPYEQYF. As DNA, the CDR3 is TGTGCCAGCAGTCTATGGGAACAGGGCCCCTACGAGCAGTACTTC.

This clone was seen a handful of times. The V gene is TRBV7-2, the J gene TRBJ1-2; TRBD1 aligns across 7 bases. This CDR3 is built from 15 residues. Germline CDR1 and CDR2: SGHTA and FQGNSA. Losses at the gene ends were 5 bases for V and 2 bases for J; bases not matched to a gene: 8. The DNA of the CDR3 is TGTGCCAGCAGCACCCAAACAGGGGCGAACTATGGCTACACCTTC. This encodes CASSTQTGANYGYTF.

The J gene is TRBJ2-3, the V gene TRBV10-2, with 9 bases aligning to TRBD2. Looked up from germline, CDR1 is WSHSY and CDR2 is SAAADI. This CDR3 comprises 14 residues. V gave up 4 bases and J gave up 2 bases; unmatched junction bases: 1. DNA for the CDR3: TGCGCCAGCAGTGGGACTAGCGTCACAGATACGCAGTATTTT. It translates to CASSGTSVTDTQYF.

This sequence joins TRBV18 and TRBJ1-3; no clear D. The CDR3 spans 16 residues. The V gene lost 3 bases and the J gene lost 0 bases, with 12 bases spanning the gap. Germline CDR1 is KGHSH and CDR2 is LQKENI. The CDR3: CASSPGKLNSGNTIYF. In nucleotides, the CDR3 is TGTGCCAGCTCACCCGGTAAACTGAACTCTGGAAACACCATATATTTT. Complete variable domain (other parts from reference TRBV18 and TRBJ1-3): NAGVMQNPRHLVRRRGQEARLRCSPMKGHSHVYWYRQLPEEGLKFMVYLQKENIIDESGMPKERFSAEFPKEGPSILRIQQVVRGDSAAYFCASSPGKLNSGNTIYFGEGSWLTVV.

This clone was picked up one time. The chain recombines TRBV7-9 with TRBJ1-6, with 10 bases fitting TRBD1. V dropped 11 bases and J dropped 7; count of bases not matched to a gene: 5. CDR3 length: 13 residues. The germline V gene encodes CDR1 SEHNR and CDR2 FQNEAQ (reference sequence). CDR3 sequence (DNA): TGTGCCGGAGGGACAGGGGTAAATTCACCCCTCCACTTT. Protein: CAGGTGVNSPLHF.

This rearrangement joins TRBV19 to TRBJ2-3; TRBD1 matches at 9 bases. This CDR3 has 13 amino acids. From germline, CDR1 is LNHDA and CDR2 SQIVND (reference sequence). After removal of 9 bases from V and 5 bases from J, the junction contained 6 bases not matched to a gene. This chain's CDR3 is CASGQGPGDTQYF. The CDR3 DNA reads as TGTGCCAGCGGACAGGGGCCTGGAGATACGCAGTATTTT.

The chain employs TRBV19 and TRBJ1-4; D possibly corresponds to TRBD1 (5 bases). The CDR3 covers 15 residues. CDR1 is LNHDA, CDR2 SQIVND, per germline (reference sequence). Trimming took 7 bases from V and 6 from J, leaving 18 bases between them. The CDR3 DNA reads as TGTGCCAGTAAATGGGGAACAGGTGGTTATGAAAAACTGTTTTTT. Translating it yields CASKWGTGGYEKLFF.

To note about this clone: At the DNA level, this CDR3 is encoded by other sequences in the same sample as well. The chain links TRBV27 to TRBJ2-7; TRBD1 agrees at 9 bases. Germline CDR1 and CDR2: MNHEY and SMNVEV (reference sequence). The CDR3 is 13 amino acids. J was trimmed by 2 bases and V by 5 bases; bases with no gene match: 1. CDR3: CASSRDRAYEQYF. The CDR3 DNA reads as TGTGCCAGCAGTCGGGACAGGGCCTACGAGCAGTACTTC.

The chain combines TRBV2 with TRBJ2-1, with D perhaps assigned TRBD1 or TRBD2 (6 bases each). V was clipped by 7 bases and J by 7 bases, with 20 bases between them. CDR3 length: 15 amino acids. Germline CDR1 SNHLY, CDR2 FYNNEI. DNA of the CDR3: TGTGCCAGCATTAGGGGGGAGGCCGCTGGGAATGAGCAGTTCTTC. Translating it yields CASIRGEAAGNEQFF.

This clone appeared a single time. CDR3 nucleotides: TGTGCCAGCAGGATGGCCCTGGGGACTTTCAGCTCCTACGAGCAGTACTTC. It translates to CASRMALGTFSSYEQYF. This chain connects TRBV28 to TRBJ2-7, with D possibly TRBD2 on 6 matching bases. The CDR3 is made up of 17 amino acids. V was cut by 6 bases and J by 0 bases, with 21 bases left in between. From germline, CDR1 is MDHEN and CDR2 SYDVKM.

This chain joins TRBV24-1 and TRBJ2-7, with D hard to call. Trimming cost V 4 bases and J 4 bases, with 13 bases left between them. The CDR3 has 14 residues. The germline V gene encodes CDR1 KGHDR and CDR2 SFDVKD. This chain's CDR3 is CATSDSDGKYEQYF. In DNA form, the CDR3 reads TGTGCCACCAGTGACTCCGACGGAAAATACGAGCAGTACTTC.

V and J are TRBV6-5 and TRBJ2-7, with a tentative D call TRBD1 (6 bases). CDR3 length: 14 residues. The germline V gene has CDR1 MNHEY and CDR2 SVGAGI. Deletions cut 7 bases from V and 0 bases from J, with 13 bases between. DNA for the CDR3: TGTGCCAGCACTCGACAGGACCTCTCCTACGAGCAGTACTTC. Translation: CASTRQDLSYEQYF.

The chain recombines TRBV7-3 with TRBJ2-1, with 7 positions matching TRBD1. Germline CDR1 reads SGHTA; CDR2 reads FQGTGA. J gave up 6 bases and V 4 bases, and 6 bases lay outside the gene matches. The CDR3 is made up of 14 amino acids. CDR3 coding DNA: TGTGCCAGCAGCTCTATGGACAGGACCAATGAGCAGTTCTTC. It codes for CASSSMDRTNEQFF.